The rows below give T cell receptor beta chains drawn from one sample of a study of cytomegalovirus exposure and HLA in healthy donors. Measured with immunoSEQ multiplex PCR; TCRdb has only the in-frame clones, and not every one. Altogether 150,000 to 200,000 clones are present, approximately 96% being singletons, with the ten largest covering 0.8% to 0.95%. The sequenced sample was PBMCs. The receptors derive from a woman under 30 in good health and CMV-seronegative. Each CDR3 is given with its conserved first and last residue.

j_gene,v_gene,CDR3aa
TRBJ2-1,TRBV4-3,CASSQTGNEQFF
TRBJ1-6,TRBV4-3,CASRDTGSPLHF
TRBJ1-2,TRBV19,CASTDSWGYTF
TRBJ2-1,TRBV6-5,CASTYRGGREQFF
TRBJ1-5,TRBV4-2,CASSRRQRQVGHQPQHF
TRBJ1-5,TRBV2,CASSRGGNQPQHF
TRBJ2-7,TRBV5-1,CASSLTGRPYEQYF
TRBJ2-3,TRBV5-1,CASSLAQGRTDTQYF
TRBJ2-2,TRBV6-1,CASSPSPGELFF
TRBJ2-7,TRBV4-2,CASSPSLGGSYEQYF
TRBJ1-4,TRBV18,CASSPPGTGGEKLFF
TRBJ2-3,TRBV5-6,CASSPSGGAKDTQYF
TRBJ1-6,TRBV4-1,CASSKRLPSPLHF
TRBJ2-3,TRBV14,CASSTRQERTTDTQYF
TRBJ2-7,TRBV2,CASSPRTGGYSEQYF
TRBJ2-1,TRBV5-1,CASSIGVDRTMGEQFF
TRBJ2-3,TRBV5-6,CASSIAPGGPNTDTQYF
TRBJ2-5,TRBV7-8,CASSNLRGALAGRTQYF
TRBJ1-1,TRBV5-6,CASSSGWVTEAFF
TRBJ1-3,TRBV19,CASSSSTASSGNTIYF
TRBJ2-7,TRBV4-1,CASSQGGDEQYF
TRBJ1-1,TRBV19,CASSIVSSDPGAFF
TRBJ2-5,TRBV7-7,CASSPSGGQETQYF
TRBJ2-2,TRBV14,CASSPGWGQNTGELFF
TRBJ1-4,TRBV7-6,CASTLTSGWNEKLFF
TRBJ2-7,TRBV12-5,CASGPPGNEQYF
TRBJ1-2,TRBV5-1,CASSPTGYGYTF